Reported below is one TCR beta chain. Its antigen is as yet unknown. Samples came from axillary lymph nodes draining the breast cancer. TCRdb reprocessed the multiplex PCR reads with MiXCR, giving one entry per CDR3 protein. The table has 140,000 to 150,000 distinct CDR3 sequences, approximately 32% seen once. The data were taken from a study of breast tumors, draining lymph nodes, adjacent tissues. Study observations and caveats: That most tumor T cells come from lymph nodes remained unproven.

V lost 8 bases to trimming and J lost 4 bases, with 14 bases between them. CDR1 and CDR2 (germline): SNHLY, FYNNEI. This CDR3 spans 13 amino acids. Sequencing was done on a sample of axillary lymph node tissue. The chain combines TRBV2 with TRBJ1-1, with D perhaps TRBD1 (6 bases). The receptor was derived from a female donor with breast cancer. Some clones in this sample may be carry-over from other donors' samples. The CDR3 nucleotides are TGTGCCAGCCGTGGGGGGGCTGGCACTGAAGCTTTCTTT. Its translation: CASRGGAGTEAFF.